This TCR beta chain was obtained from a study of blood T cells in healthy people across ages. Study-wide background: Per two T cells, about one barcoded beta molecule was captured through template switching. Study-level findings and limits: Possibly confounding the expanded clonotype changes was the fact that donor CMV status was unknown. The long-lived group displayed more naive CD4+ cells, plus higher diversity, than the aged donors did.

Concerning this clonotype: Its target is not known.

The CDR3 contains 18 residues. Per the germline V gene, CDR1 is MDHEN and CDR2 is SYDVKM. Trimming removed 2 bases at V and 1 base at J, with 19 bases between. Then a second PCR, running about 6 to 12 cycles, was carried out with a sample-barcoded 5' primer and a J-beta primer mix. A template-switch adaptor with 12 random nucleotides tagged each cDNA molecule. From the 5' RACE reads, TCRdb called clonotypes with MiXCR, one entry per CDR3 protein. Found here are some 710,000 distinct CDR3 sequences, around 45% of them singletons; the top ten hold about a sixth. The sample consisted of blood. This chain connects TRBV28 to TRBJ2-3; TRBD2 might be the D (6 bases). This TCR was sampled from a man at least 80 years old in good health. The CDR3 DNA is TGTGCCAGCAGTTTAATACTAGCAGGAACAGACCGCACAGATACGCAGTATTTT. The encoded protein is CASSLILAGTDRTDTQYF. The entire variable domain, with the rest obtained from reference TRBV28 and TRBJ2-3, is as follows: DVKVTQSSRYLVKRTGEKVFLECVQDMDHENMFWYRQDPGLGLRLIYFSYDVKMKEKGDIPEGYSVSREKKERFSLILESASTNQTSMYLCASSLILAGTDRTDTQYFGPGTRLTVL.